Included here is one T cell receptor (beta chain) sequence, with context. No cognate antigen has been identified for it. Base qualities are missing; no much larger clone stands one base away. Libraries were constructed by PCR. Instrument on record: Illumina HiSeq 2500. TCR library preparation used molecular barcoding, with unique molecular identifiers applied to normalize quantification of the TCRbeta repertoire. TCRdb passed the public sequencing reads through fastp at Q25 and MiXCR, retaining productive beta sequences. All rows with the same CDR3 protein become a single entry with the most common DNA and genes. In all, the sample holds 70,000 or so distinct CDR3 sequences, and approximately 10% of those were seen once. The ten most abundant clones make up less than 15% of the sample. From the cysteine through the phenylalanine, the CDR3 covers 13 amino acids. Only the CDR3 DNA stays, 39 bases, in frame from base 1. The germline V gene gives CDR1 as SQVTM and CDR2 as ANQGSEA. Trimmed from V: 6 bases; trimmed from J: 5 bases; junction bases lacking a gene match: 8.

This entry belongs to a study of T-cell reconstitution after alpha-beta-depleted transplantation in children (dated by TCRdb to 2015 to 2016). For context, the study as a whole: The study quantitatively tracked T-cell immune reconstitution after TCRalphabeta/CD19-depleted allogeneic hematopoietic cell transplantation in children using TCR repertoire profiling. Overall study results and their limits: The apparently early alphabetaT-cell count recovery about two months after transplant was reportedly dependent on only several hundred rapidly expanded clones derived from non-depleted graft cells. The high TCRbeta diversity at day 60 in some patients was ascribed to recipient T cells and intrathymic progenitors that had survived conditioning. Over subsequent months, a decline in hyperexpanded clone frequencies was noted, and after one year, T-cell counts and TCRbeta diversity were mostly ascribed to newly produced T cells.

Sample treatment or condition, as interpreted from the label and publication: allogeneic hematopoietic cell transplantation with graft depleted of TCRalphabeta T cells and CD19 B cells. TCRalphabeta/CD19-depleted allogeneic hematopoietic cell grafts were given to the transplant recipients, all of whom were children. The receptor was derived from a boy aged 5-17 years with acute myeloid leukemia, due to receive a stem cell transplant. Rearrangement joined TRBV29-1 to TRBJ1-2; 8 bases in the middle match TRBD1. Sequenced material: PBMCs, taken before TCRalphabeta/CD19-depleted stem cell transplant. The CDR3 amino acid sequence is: CSVREGTGYGYTF. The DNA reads TGCAGCGTGAGGGAAGGGACAGGATATGGCTACACCTTC.